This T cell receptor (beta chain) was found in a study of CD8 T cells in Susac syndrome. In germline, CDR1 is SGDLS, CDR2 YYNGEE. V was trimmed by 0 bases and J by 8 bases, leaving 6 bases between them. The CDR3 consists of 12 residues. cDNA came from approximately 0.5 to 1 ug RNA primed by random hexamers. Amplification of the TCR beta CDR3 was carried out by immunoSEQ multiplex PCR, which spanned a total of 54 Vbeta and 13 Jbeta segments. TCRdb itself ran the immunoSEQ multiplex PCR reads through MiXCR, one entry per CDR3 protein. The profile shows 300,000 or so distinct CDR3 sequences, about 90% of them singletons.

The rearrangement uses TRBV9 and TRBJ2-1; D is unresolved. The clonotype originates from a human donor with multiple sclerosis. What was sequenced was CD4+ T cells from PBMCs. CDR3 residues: CASSVVWDEQFF. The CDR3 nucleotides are TGTGCCAGCAGCGTAGTCTGGGATGAGCAGTTCTTC.